Shown below are 29 T cell receptor beta chains from a single sample sequenced in a study of CD8+ T cells in alopecia areata. Documented treatment: oral pan-JAK inhibitor, 5-10 mg twice daily. It was cDNA, reverse transcribed from extracted RNA, that served as the sequencing template. Assay: immunoSEQ multiplex PCR; the TCRdb copy retains only in-frame clones and omits some. The table records about 210,000 clones, 43% of them present only once. Sample: CD4+ T cells sorted from blood, taken at approximately week 37, from a patient treated with tofacitinib. These receptors all stem from a human donor with alopecia areata.

This clone was counted between two and nine times. The chain combines TRBV18 with TRBJ2-1; D tentatively fits TRBD1 or TRBD2 (5 bases each). V lost 10 bases, J lost 0 bases, and 19 bases lay in between. The germline V gene has CDR1 KGHSH and CDR2 LQKENI. The CDR3 loop spans 16 amino acids. This chain's CDR3 is CATSGGAPSSYNEQFF. The CDR3 bases are TGTGCCACCTCTGGGGGAGCACCGAGCTCCTACAATGAGCAGTTCTTC.

J is TRBJ1-1 and V is TRBV18; maybe TRBD1 (5 bases). Looked up from germline, CDR1 is KGHSH and CDR2 is LQKENI. The CDR3 totals 18 residues. V dropped 2 bases and J dropped 0 bases, with 19 bases sitting between them. The CDR3: CASSPVSWFGGMNTEAFF. In DNA, the CDR3 is TGTGCCAGCTCACCAGTATCGTGGTTCGGGGGGATGAACACTGAAGCTTTCTTT.

This clone has a handful of counts. The chain couples TRBV7-9 to TRBJ2-3; possibly TRBD2 for D (8 bases). Germline V gives CDR1 SEHNR, CDR2 FQNEAQ (reference sequence). The length of the CDR3 is 19 residues. V lost 7 bases and J 4 bases, leaving 30 bases between the germline ends. Here the CDR3 reads CASNRGTSGLTHVADTQYF. In nucleotides, the CDR3 is TGTGCCAGCAACAGGGGAACTAGCGGCCTGACCCATGTGGCAGATACGCAGTATTTT.

V usage is TRBV28 and J usage is TRBJ2-1; 12 positions match TRBD2. In germline, CDR1 is MDHEN, CDR2 SYDVKM. The J segment lost 8 bases and the V segment lost 5 bases, leaving 7 bases of the junction unmatched. This CDR3 has 15 residues. In nucleotides, the CDR3 is TGTGCCAGCAGTCTGGGACTAGCGGGTGGCTATGAGCAGTTCTTC. Its translation is CASSLGLAGGYEQFF.

This chain connects TRBV6-6 to TRBJ2-2, with a tentative D call TRBD1 (5 bases). Trimming removed 6 bases at V and 7 bases at J, with 12 bases between. CDR1 is MNHNY, CDR2 SVGAGI, per germline (reference sequence). The CDR3 runs 13 residues. CDR3 amino acids: CASSFVGHGELFF. The CDR3 DNA is TGTGCCAGCAGCTTCGTGGGGCACGGGGAGCTGTTTTTT.

The chain has TRBV9 and TRBJ2-1; TRBD1 might be the D (5 bases). This CDR3 region has 15 residues. Trimming cost V 2 bases and J 6 bases, with 15 bases left between them. Germline loops: CDR1 SGDLS, CDR2 YYNGEE. CDR3 bases: TGTGCCAGCAGCGTTAGGGCAGTTGGGGCCAATGAGCAGTTCTTC. It is translated as CASSVRAVGANEQFF.

J is TRBJ2-2 and V is TRBV2, with no clear D. Deletions cut 7 bases from V and 8 bases from J, with 17 bases between. The CDR3 runs 14 residues. The germline CDR1 and CDR2 sequences are SNHLY and FYNNEI. The CDR3 region is CASIGSALSGELFF. The CDR3 DNA is TGTGCCAGCATAGGGTCTGCCTTATCAGGGGAGCTGTTTTTT.

V is TRBV5-1 and J is TRBJ1-5; TRBD1 might be the D (5 bases). Germline-derived CDR1 and CDR2 are SGHRS and YFSETQ. The CDR3 has 15 amino acids. The germline V and J ends were trimmed by 0 bases and 7 bases, with 14 bases remaining between them. The CDR3 DNA sequence: TGCGCCAGCAGCTTGGCCGGGGAAAGGGGACAGCCCCAGCATTTT. It yields the protein CASSLAGERGQPQHF. Full variable domain (rest looked up from reference TRBV5-1 and TRBJ1-5): KAGVTQTPRYLIKTRGQQVTLSCSPISGHRSVSWYQQTPGQGLQFLFEYFSETQRNKGNFPGRFSGRQFSNSRSEMNVSTLELGDSALYLCASSLAGERGQPQHFGDGTRLSIL.

The CDR3 nucleotides read TGTGCCACCACCAGTGAGGAGAGGTCCAAAAACATTCAGTACTTC. The encoded protein is CATTSEERSKNIQYF. This chain joins TRBV28 and TRBJ2-4; D unresolved. This CDR3 region has 15 residues. V dropped 10 bases and J dropped 2 bases, with 18 bases sitting between them. CDR1 and CDR2 (germline): MDHEN, SYDVKM.

This clone is a singleton in its sample. The gene calls are TRBV2 and TRBJ2-7; perhaps TRBD1 as D (5 bases). Trimming removed 7 bases from V and 3 bases from J, with 25 bases in between. Germline CDR1 SNHLY, CDR2 FYNNEI. This CDR3 region has 17 residues. The CDR3 DNA reads as TGTGCCAGCAAGGGCCCCCTTTCCCCCAGGGCCTTCTACGAGCAGTACTTC. This sequence encodes CASKGPLSPRAFYEQYF.

This chain connects TRBV30 to TRBJ2-7; D may correspond to TRBD1 or TRBD2 (7 bases each). The CDR3 totals 13 residues. The germline V gene encodes CDR1 GTSNPN and CDR2 SVGIG (reference sequence). Between the trimmed V and J ends, which lost 2 bases and 7 bases, there was a span of 15 bases. This CDR3 is CAWSPGGDGEQYF. CDR3 DNA: TGTGCCTGGAGTCCAGGGGGGGACGGAGAGCAGTACTTC. Variable domain in full (rest from reference TRBV30 and TRBJ2-7): SQTIHQWPATLVQPVGSPLSLECTVEGTSNPNLYWYRQAAGRGLQLLFYSVGIGQISSEVPQNLSASRPQDRQFILSSKKLLLSDSGFYLCAWSPGGDGEQYFGPGTRLTVT.

This clone was found a few times. V and J are TRBV29-1 and TRBJ1-3, with a tentative D call TRBD1 (5 bases). There are 13 residues in the CDR3. The germline V gene encodes CDR1 SQVTM and CDR2 ANQGSEA. V dropped 7 bases and J dropped 0 bases, with 10 bases sitting between them. CDR3 loop: CSADSSSGNTIYF. CDR3 coding DNA: TGCAGCGCAGACAGCTCCTCTGGAAACACCATATATTTT.

The chain has TRBV27 and TRBJ2-7; 8 nucleotides line up with TRBD1. The trim removed 5 bases at V and 5 bases at J, leaving 8 bases unmatched. Per germline, CDR1 MNHEY and CDR2 SMNVEV (reference sequence). The CDR3 loop spans 14 amino acids. Here the CDR3 DNA reads TGTGCCAGCAGTCCATGGACAGGGCAACACGAGCAGTACTTC. Amino acids: CASSPWTGQHEQYF.

The chain carries TRBV6-1 and TRBJ2-7, with D unclear. Per the germline V gene, CDR1 is MNHNS and CDR2 is SASEGT. V lost 2 bases to trimming and J lost 12 bases, with 14 bases between them. The CDR3 has 12 amino acids. The CDR3 DNA is TGTGCCAGCAGTGAAAATGGTCGGGTAGGGTACTTC. This translates into CASSENGRVGYF.

This clone appeared a few times. V is TRBV5-4 and J is TRBJ1-3, with D tentatively TRBD1 (5 bases). The V end lost 4 bases, the J end lost 0 bases, and 14 bases lay between the germline ends. The CDR3 is made up of 16 amino acids. From germline, CDR1 is SGHNT and CDR2 YYREEE (reference sequence). This CDR3 reads CASSQDIGTSGNTIYF. CDR3 coding DNA: TGTGCCAGCAGCCAGGATATCGGGACCTCTGGAAACACCATATATTTT.

V and J are TRBV29-1 and TRBJ2-5; D is uncertain. Germline V gene lookup returns CDR1 SQVTM and CDR2 ANQGSEA. The V end was cut by 4 bases, the J end by 5 bases, with 17 bases between. The CDR3 contains 14 residues. This CDR3 reads CSVGGSGVGETQYF. The DNA for the CDR3 is TGCAGCGTTGGAGGTTCTGGAGTTGGGGAGACCCAGTACTTC.

This clone was observed a few times. The chain links TRBV29-1 to TRBJ2-4; 7 bases are a match to TRBD1. The germline gives CDR1 SQVTM, CDR2 ANQGSEA. This CDR3 comprises 12 residues. The V and J ends lost 5 bases and 6 bases, in that order; junction bases with no gene match: 4. Written as DNA, the CDR3 is TGCAGCGTTCATCCAGGGGGAAACATTCAGTACTTC. Translating it yields CSVHPGGNIQYF.

CDR3 bases: TGTGCCAGCAGCCCGACAGGTCTGGGGGGTGAACTGTTTTTT. The encoded protein is CASSPTGLGGELFF. This chain uses TRBV6-5 with TRBJ2-2; possibly TRBD1 or TRBD2 for D (6 bases each). Looked up from germline, CDR1 is MNHEY and CDR2 is SVGAGI. The CDR3 spans 14 residues. V lost 6 bases and J lost 14, with 22 bases in between.

The chain couples TRBV5-1 to TRBJ1-5, with a weak D call TRBD1 (5 bases). Germline lookup yields CDR1 SGHRS and CDR2 YFSETQ. V lost 4 bases to trimming and J lost 0 bases, with 11 bases between them. The CDR3 length is 15 residues. As DNA, the CDR3 is TGCGCCAGCAGCAGGGACGATTATAGCAATCAGCCCCAGCATTTT. Amino acid sequence: CASSRDDYSNQPQHF.

The chain has TRBV19 and TRBJ1-5; 8 nucleotides line up with TRBD1. This CDR3 region has 17 residues. CDR1 and CDR2 (germline): LNHDA, SQIVND (reference sequence). J was trimmed by 1 base and V by 4 bases; bases with no gene match: 9. The CDR3 DNA reads TGTGCCAGTAGTACCGTAACAGGGGGTCGAAGCAATCAGCCCCAGCATTTT. Encoded protein: CASSTVTGGRSNQPQHF.

The chain couples TRBV29-1 to TRBJ1-3, with D possibly matching TRBD1 (6 bases). The CDR3 is 15 residues long. Trimming removed 4 bases from V and 2 bases from J, with 15 bases in between. Per the germline V gene, CDR1 is SQVTM and CDR2 is ANQGSEA. The CDR3: CSVAPDRPTGNTIYF. The CDR3 DNA reads TGCAGCGTTGCCCCGGACAGACCTACTGGAAACACCATATATTTT.

This clone was found a few times. This chain links TRBV4-2 with TRBJ2-6; D is undetermined. V lost 2 bases to trimming and J lost 0 bases, with 8 bases between them. From germline, CDR1 is LGHNA and CDR2 YNFKEQ. CDR3 length: 16 residues. CDR3 bases: TGTGCCAGCAGCCAATTAGCCCTCTCTGGGGCCAACGTCCTGACTTTC. Residues: CASSQLALSGANVLTF.

The chain uses TRBV7-3 and TRBJ2-6, with a weak D call TRBD1 (5 bases). This CDR3 has 17 residues. With 4 bases removed from V and 3 bases from J, the gap between germline ends came to 16 bases. CDR1 and CDR2 (germline): SGHTA, FQGTGA. CDR3 region: CASSSTSGFGGANVLTF. CDR3 nucleotide sequence: TGTGCCAGCAGCTCCACGTCAGGGTTCGGTGGGGCCAACGTCCTGACTTTC. The complete variable domain, with remaining parts taken from reference TRBV7-3 and TRBJ2-6, reads GAGVSQTPSNKVTEKGKYVELRCDPISGHTALYWYRQSLGQGPEFLIYFQGTGAADDSGLPNDRFFAVRPEGSVSTLKIQRTERGDSAVYLCASSSTSGFGGANVLTFGAGSRLTVL.

V and J are TRBV29-1 and TRBJ1-1, with 7 bases identical to TRBD1. The CDR3 consists of 13 residues. V lost 7 bases and J lost 7; bases outside the gene matches: 12. Germline V gene lookup returns CDR1 SQVTM and CDR2 ANQGSEA. The CDR3 coding sequence is TGCAGCGGGGCGGGTGGACAGGCCTTTGAAGCTTTCTTT. This sequence encodes CSGAGGQAFEAFF.

This clone was counted a single time. This chain connects TRBV9 to TRBJ2-1, with 7 bases identical to TRBD2. V was pared by 0 bases and J by 10 bases, with 7 bases of the junction left unmatched. The germline CDR1 and CDR2 sequences are SGDLS and YYNGEE. CDR3 size: 14 residues. CDR3 sequence: CASSVVSAGVEQFF. The CDR3 nucleotides read TGTGCCAGCAGCGTAGTAAGTGCGGGAGTCGAGCAGTTCTTC.

This clone was found once. This sequence joins TRBV28 and TRBJ1-2; D ambiguous. CDR3 size: 10 residues. Trimming pared 6 bases from V and 7 bases from J, leaving 6 bases between. CDR1 is MDHEN and CDR2 is SYDVKM in the germline V gene. CDR3 DNA: TGTGCCAGCAGCCAAATTGGCTACACCTTC. It specifies CASSQIGYTF.

The chain employs TRBV5-1 and TRBJ2-2, with D possibly TRBD1 on 5 matching bases. Germline V CDR1 and CDR2: SGHRS, YFSETQ. CDR3 length: 18 residues. The V and J ends lost 0 bases and 2 bases respectively, with 17 bases between them. The CDR3 protein is CASSLVRGNFPNTGELFF. Here the CDR3 DNA reads TGCGCCAGCAGCTTGGTTAGGGGCAATTTTCCAAACACCGGGGAGCTGTTTTTT. The entire variable domain, with the rest obtained from reference TRBV5-1 and TRBJ2-2, is as follows: KAGVTQTPRYLIKTRGQQVTLSCSPISGHRSVSWYQQTPGQGLQFLFEYFSETQRNKGNFPGRFSGRQFSNSRSEMNVSTLELGDSALYLCASSLVRGNFPNTGELFFGEGSRLTVL.

This clone was picked up many times. V gene TRBV19 combines with J gene TRBJ2-2, with 7 bases fitting TRBD1. The CDR3 consists of 14 residues. Germline V gene data show CDR1 as LNHDA and CDR2 as SQIVND (reference sequence). V lost 10 bases, J lost 0 bases, and 5 bases stayed unmatched. Here the CDR3 reads CATPGTANTGELFF. The CDR3 nucleotides are TGTGCCACACCCGGGACAGCGAACACCGGGGAGCTGTTTTTT. Full variable domain (rest looked up from reference TRBV19 and TRBJ2-2): DGGITQSPKYLFRKEGQNVTLSCEQNLNHDAMYWYRQDPGQGLRLIYYSQIVNDFQKGDIAEGYSVSREKKESFPLTVTSAQKNPTAFYLCATPGTANTGELFFGEGSRLTVL.

This clone turned up a few times. The genes are TRBV2 and TRBJ2-1; a possible D gene is TRBD1 (6 bases). There are 15 residues in the CDR3. Germline CDR1 reads SNHLY; CDR2 reads FYNNEI. The V and J ends lost 6 bases and 1 base respectively, with 13 bases between them. The CDR3 DNA reads TGTGCCAGCAGGCCACAGGGAATGTCCTACAATGAGCAGTTCTTC. This translates into CASRPQGMSYNEQFF.